The 9 T cell receptor beta chains below all came from one sample that was sequenced in a study of blood T cell repertoires in COVID-19. Sequencing was performed with immunoSEQ multiplex PCR; in TCRdb, only in-frame clones are kept and a portion is missing. The sample records about 160,000 clones, approximately 88% being singletons. Specimen: peripheral blood. The source is a woman of 80 years or more with active or convalescent COVID-19.

The chain carries TRBV24-1 and TRBJ2-3, with 8 bases matching TRBD2. CDR1 and CDR2 from the germline V gene are KGHDR and SFDVKD. The CDR3 is made up of 12 amino acids. V dropped 9 bases and J dropped 4; count of bases not matched to a gene: 2. CDR3 in DNA: TGTGCCACCGCGGGGGGCTCAGATACGCAGTATTTT. Amino acids: CATAGGSDTQYF.

This sequence joins TRBV27 and TRBJ1-6, with D tentatively TRBD1 (6 bases). V lost 7 bases and J 4 bases, leaving 11 bases between the germline ends. Germline V CDR1 and CDR2: MNHEY, SMNVEV (reference sequence). The CDR3 has 14 amino acids. CDR3 nucleotide sequence: TGTGCCAGCACCGCCAGGGGTTATAATTCACCCCTCCACTTT. This sequence encodes CASTARGYNSPLHF.

The chain has TRBV24-1 and TRBJ2-3; a possible D gene is TRBD2 (5 bases). Germline V gives CDR1 KGHDR, CDR2 SFDVKD. The CDR3 extends over 14 amino acids. Trimming took 9 bases from V and 4 from J, leaving 16 bases between them. CDR3 nucleotide sequence: TGTGCCACCTCTCCGGGGAGTGTGGCAGATACGCAGTATTTT. This codes for CATSPGSVADTQYF.

The rearrangement uses TRBV19 and TRBJ2-3; TRBD1 matches 10 bases. CDR1 is LNHDA, CDR2 SQIVND, per germline (reference sequence). CDR3 length equals 16 residues. J was trimmed by 5 bases and V by 5 bases; bases with no gene match: 10. Written as DNA, the CDR3 is TGTGCCAGTAGTTCATGGACAGGGGGAAATATAGATACGCAGTATTTT. It specifies CASSSWTGGNIDTQYF.

The J gene is TRBJ2-5, the V gene TRBV15; 9 bases map to TRBD2. V was pared by 5 bases and J by 5 bases, with 15 bases of the junction left unmatched. The V gene's germline CDR1 is LNHNV and CDR2 YYDKDF (reference sequence). This CDR3 has 17 residues. The CDR3 nucleotides read TGTGCCACCAGCCCGATTAGGAGCGGGGGGCCAGGGGAGACCCAGTACTTC. As protein: CATSPIRSGGPGETQYF.

The chain links TRBV10-1 to TRBJ1-6, with D possibly matching TRBD1 (5 bases). CDR1 and CDR2 (germline): WNHNN, SYGVQD (reference sequence). Trimming stripped 0 bases from V and 9 bases from J, with 12 bases between. The CDR3 loop spans 15 amino acids. CDR3 in DNA: TGCGCCAGCAGTGAGTCGGGCCCCGGGGGTTCACCCCTCCACTTT. Translating gives CASSESGPGGSPLHF.

The chain combines TRBV10-3 with TRBJ1-1; D may be TRBD1 (5 bases). Germline V lookup: CDR1 ENHRY, CDR2 SYGVKD. V shed 4 bases and J shed 3 bases, with 18 bases lying between them. This CDR3 comprises 16 residues. CDR3 residues: CAISVGRGPLDTEAFF. Written as DNA, the CDR3 is TGTGCCATCAGTGTGGGGAGGGGCCCCTTGGACACTGAAGCTTTCTTT.

This clone was picked up a small number of times. This chain links TRBV19 with TRBJ1-5; D not resolved. With 3 bases removed from V and 1 base from J, the gap between germline ends came to 10 bases. The CDR3 sequence is 15 residues long. Looked up from germline, CDR1 is LNHDA and CDR2 is SQIVND (reference sequence). The CDR3 DNA sequence: TGTGCCAGTAGTATCCGGGGTAGGAGCAATCAGCCCCAGCATTTT. Translated, it gives CASSIRGRSNQPQHF.

The rearrangement uses TRBV6-5 and TRBJ1-3; D is possibly TRBD1 (6 bases). The CDR3 length is 16 residues. Germline V gives CDR1 MNHEY, CDR2 SVGAGI. The V end was cut by 4 bases, the J end by 0 bases, with 13 bases between. The CDR3 bases are TGTGCCAGCAGTTCGACAGGTAGATTCTCTGGAAACACCATATATTTT. This gives the protein CASSSTGRFSGNTIYF.